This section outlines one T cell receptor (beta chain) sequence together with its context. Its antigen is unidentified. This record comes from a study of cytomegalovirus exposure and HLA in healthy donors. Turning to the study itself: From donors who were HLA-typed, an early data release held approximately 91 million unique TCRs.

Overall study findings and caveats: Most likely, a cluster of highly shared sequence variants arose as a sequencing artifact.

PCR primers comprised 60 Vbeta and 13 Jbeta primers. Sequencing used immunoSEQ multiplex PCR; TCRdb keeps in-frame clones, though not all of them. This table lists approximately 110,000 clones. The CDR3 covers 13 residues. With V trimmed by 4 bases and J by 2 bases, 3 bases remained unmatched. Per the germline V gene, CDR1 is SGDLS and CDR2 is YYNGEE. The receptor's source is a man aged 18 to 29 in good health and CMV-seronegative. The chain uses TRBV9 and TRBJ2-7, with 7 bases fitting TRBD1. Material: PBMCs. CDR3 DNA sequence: TGTGCCAGCAGCAGGGGGCCCACCTACGAGCAGTACTTC. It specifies CASSRGPTYEQYF.